The rows below give T cell receptor beta chains drawn from one sample of a study of glioma-infiltrating T cells. From the multiplex PCR reads, TCRdb called clonotypes with MiXCR, one entry per CDR3 protein. The table lists under 200,000 distinct CDR3 sequences, around 32% of them singletons. The specimen was glioma tissue, nonneoplastic brain tissue, or PBMCs (not recorded which). The origin of the receptors is a human donor with low-grade glioma or glioblastoma, undergoing nonglioma brain surgery, or in good health (not recorded which). CDR3s include the opening cysteine and the closing phenylalanine or tryptophan. Each record gives: CDR3 length, J gene, D gene, V gene, clone size, CDR3 DNA, CDR3 protein. D genes are given only for firm matches. A clone size is listed for some rows: how often the clone was seen (once, few, many), or a class if it is expanded.

CDR3 length: 16; J gene: TRBJ2-3; D gene: TRBD2; V gene: TRBV27; clone size: many; CDR3 DNA: TGTGCCAGCAGTCCAACGACTAGCGGGAGACCAGATACGCAGTATTTT; CDR3 protein: CASSPTTSGRPDTQYF
CDR3 length: 16; J gene: TRBJ1-1; D gene: TRBD1; V gene: TRBV9; clone size: -; CDR3 DNA: TGTGCCAGCAGCGAGGGAGTGACAGGGAAGAACACTGAAGCTTTCTTT; CDR3 protein: CASSEGVTGKNTEAFF
CDR3 length: 13; J gene: TRBJ2-1; D gene: TRBD2; V gene: TRBV27; clone size: many; CDR3 DNA: TGTGCCAGCAGTCCCCGCGGGGGGAATGAGCAGTTCTTC; CDR3 protein: CASSPRGGNEQFF
CDR3 length: 13; J gene: TRBJ2-7; D gene: TRBD1; V gene: TRBV10-3; clone size: few; CDR3 DNA: TGTGCCATTTCGACAGGGACCCCCTACGAGCAGTACTTC; CDR3 protein: CAISTGTPYEQYF
CDR3 length: 12; J gene: TRBJ1-1; D gene: -; V gene: TRBV7-3; clone size: many; CDR3 DNA: TGTGCCAGCAGCTTAGGATCGAGTGAAGCTTTCTTT; CDR3 protein: CASSLGSSEAFF
CDR3 length: 15; J gene: TRBJ2-3; D gene: -; V gene: TRBV15; clone size: many; CDR3 DNA: TGTGCCACCAGCAGAGGCCCTCTCGGCACAGATACGCAGTATTTT; CDR3 protein: CATSRGPLGTDTQYF
CDR3 length: 13; J gene: TRBJ2-3; D gene: TRBD1; V gene: TRBV5-4; clone size: few; CDR3 DNA: TGTGCCTTTCCGGACAGGGCGTCGGATACGCAGTATTTT; CDR3 protein: CAFPDRASDTQYF
CDR3 length: 13; J gene: TRBJ1-2; D gene: -; V gene: TRBV7-9; clone size: many; CDR3 DNA: TGTGCCAGCAGCACCCGGTTTGAAAGCGGCTACACCTTC; CDR3 protein: CASSTRFESGYTF
CDR3 length: 15; J gene: TRBJ2-7; D gene: -; V gene: TRBV20-1; clone size: -; CDR3 DNA: TGCAGCGTTGAAAATGGGCAGGGAAACTCCTACGAGCAGTACTTC; CDR3 protein: CSVENGQGNSYEQYF
CDR3 length: 15; J gene: TRBJ2-3; D gene: TRBD1; V gene: TRBV20-1; clone size: many; CDR3 DNA: TGCAGTGCGTTACCGGGACAGGAGACCACAGATACGCAGTATTTT; CDR3 protein: CSALPGQETTDTQYF
CDR3 length: 13; J gene: TRBJ1-5; D gene: TRBD1; V gene: TRBV24-1; clone size: many; CDR3 DNA: TGTGCCACCAGTGAGGACAGGGAACAGCCCCAGCATTTT; CDR3 protein: CATSEDREQPQHF
CDR3 length: 14; J gene: TRBJ2-7; D gene: -; V gene: TRBV19; clone size: -; CDR3 DNA: TGTGCCAGTAGTCACGCGTCTAGCTCCTACGAGCAGTACTTC; CDR3 protein: CASSHASSSYEQYF
CDR3 length: 12; J gene: TRBJ2-1; D gene: -; V gene: TRBV6-1; clone size: many; CDR3 DNA: TGTGCCAGCCTAAACGGCCGGGGTGAGCAGTTCTTC; CDR3 protein: CASLNGRGEQFF
CDR3 length: 17; J gene: TRBJ1-5; D gene: -; V gene: TRBV6-1; clone size: many; CDR3 DNA: TGTGCCAGCGATAGGGGCATGAAGGGGGGAAAAAATCAGCCCCAGCATTTT; CDR3 protein: CASDRGMKGGKNQPQHF
CDR3 length: 15; J gene: TRBJ2-7; D gene: -; V gene: TRBV2; clone size: -; CDR3 DNA: TGTGCCAGCGGCCTGAGGACGCCAAGGGGCTACGAGCAGTACTTC; CDR3 protein: CASGLRTPRGYEQYF
CDR3 length: 15; J gene: TRBJ2-1; D gene: TRBD2; V gene: TRBV20-1; clone size: many; CDR3 DNA: TGCAGTGCTGCAACGACTAGCGGCACCTCAAATGAGCAGTTCTTC; CDR3 protein: CSAATTSGTSNEQFF
CDR3 length: 16; J gene: TRBJ1-5; D gene: TRBD1; V gene: TRBV12-3/TRBV12-4; clone size: -; CDR3 DNA: TGTGCCAGCAGTCCACAGGGACAGGGAGGGAATCAGCCCCAGCATTTT; CDR3 protein: CASSPQGQGGNQPQHF
CDR3 length: 14; J gene: TRBJ2-2; D gene: -; V gene: TRBV7-2; clone size: many; CDR3 DNA: TGTGCCAGCAGCTTAGTCCCAGGCGCCGGGGAGCTGTTTTTT; CDR3 protein: CASSLVPGAGELFF
CDR3 length: 13; J gene: TRBJ1-5; D gene: -; V gene: TRBV10-3; clone size: many; CDR3 DNA: TGTGCCATCAGTGGCGACAGAGATCAGCCCCAGCATTTT; CDR3 protein: CAISGDRDQPQHF
CDR3 length: 13; J gene: TRBJ2-3; D gene: -; V gene: TRBV2; clone size: many; CDR3 DNA: TGTGCCAGCAGTGAAGTATACGAGAATACGCAGTATTTT; CDR3 protein: CASSEVYENTQYF
CDR3 length: 18; J gene: TRBJ2-2; D gene: -; V gene: TRBV20-1; clone size: many; CDR3 DNA: TGCAGTGCTAGTGGAAGGTCCTTCGGTCCCACGAACACCGGGGAGCTGTTTTTT; CDR3 protein: CSASGRSFGPTNTGELFF
CDR3 length: 15; J gene: TRBJ2-7; D gene: TRBD1; V gene: TRBV5-1; clone size: -; CDR3 DNA: TGCGCCAGCACCGTTGCGACAGGGGGCTCTTACGAGCAGTACTTC; CDR3 protein: CASTVATGGSYEQYF
CDR3 length: 14; J gene: TRBJ2-1; D gene: TRBD2; V gene: TRBV6-1; clone size: many; CDR3 DNA: TGTGCCAGCTACTCTAGCGGATCCTACAATGAGCAGTTCTTC; CDR3 protein: CASYSSGSYNEQFF
CDR3 length: 14; J gene: TRBJ2-2; D gene: TRBD2; V gene: TRBV7-2; clone size: many; CDR3 DNA: TGTGCCAGCAGGACCGGGACTAGTGTCGGGGAGCTGTTTTTT; CDR3 protein: CASRTGTSVGELFF